This TCR beta chain is drawn from a study of shared clonotypes between healthy human individuals. At the level of the study: CD4 naive and CD4 memory each took three plates per donor, while CD8 naive took two and CD8 memory one.

Naive CD8 cells were CD45RO-negative, positively selected for CCR7, excluding terminally differentiated effector memory CD45RA+ cells. Findings and caveats of the study: Against clonotypes common to all four donors, non-shared ones had lower generation probabilities.

Turning to this clone: Its matching antigen is unknown.

The germline gives CDR1 MGHRA, CDR2 YSYEKL. V was pared by 0 bases and J by 1 base, with 18 bases between. The CDR3 is made up of 18 amino acids. Using around 180 ng DNA, approximately 27,000 T cell genomes, the sorted-subset replicate PCRs were run. Original analysis: Sequence data from immunoSEQ were junction-only and lacked quality scores; consequently, filtering differed. TCRdb's copy holds only in-frame clones and misses some; the assay was immunoSEQ multiplex PCR. From that table come the V and J calls and clone size; the DNA was used to work out D and trimming. The table records around 2.1 million clones, about 93% of them present only once.

The sequenced sample was naive CD8+ T cells from PBMCs. The chain recombines TRBV4-1 with TRBJ1-2; D remains ambiguous. The clonotype comes from a man aged 18 to 30 in good health. Some clones in this sample may be carry-over from other donors' samples. CDR3 in DNA: TGCGCCAGCAGCCAAGAAAGGAGTCTAGGATCCCATAACTATGGCTACACCTTC. This codes for CASSQERSLGSHNYGYTF.